This record concerns one TCR beta chain sequence. The sample belongs to a study of control samples from healthy donors and cancer patients. V shed 6 bases and J 2 bases; nucleotides not matched to a gene: 4. This CDR3 contains 14 residues. Looked up from germline, CDR1 is MDHEN and CDR2 is SYDVKM. Here immunoSEQ multiplex PCR was the method, and the copy in TCRdb shows in-frame clones only, minus some. The profile shows over 150,000 clones, roughly 94% of them singletons. This clonotype was obtained from a man aged 35 to 55 in good health. The genes are TRBV28 and TRBJ2-1; TRBD1 agrees at 7 bases. The sequencing input was blood. CDR3 residues: CASRPGQTYNEQFF. In nucleotides, the CDR3 is TGTGCCAGCAGGCCGGGACAGACCTACAATGAGCAGTTCTTC.